This passage covers 5 T cell receptor beta chains from one sample sequenced in a study of graft-versus-host responses after intestinal transplantation. These receptors have no known antigen. Generated by immunoSEQ multiplex PCR, the TCRdb table keeps only in-frame clones and is missing some. Of roughly 120,000 clones detected, 85% to 95% appear once; the ten largest clones hold 0.9% to 1.5%. Sequenced material: unstimulated CD8+ T cells sorted from spleen or lymph node cells, taken before transplant. The source of these receptors is a human donor who was the organ donor for an intestinal transplant.

V is TRBV4-2 and J is TRBJ1-3; D uncertain. The CDR3 sequence is 16 residues long. CDR1 is LGHNA and CDR2 is YNFKEQ in the germline V gene. Trimming removed 0 bases from V and 3 bases from J, with 12 bases in between. The CDR3 bases are TGTGCCAGCAGCCAAGATCACCCGGTCGATGGAAACACCATATATTTT. Translated, it gives CASSQDHPVDGNTIYF.

The CDR3 sequence is CASSLVVFGTYEQYF. The CDR3 coding sequence is TGTGCCAGCAGCTTAGTAGTGTTCGGGACCTACGAGCAGTACTTC. The chain employs TRBV11-2 and TRBJ2-7; weak D call: TRBD2 (5 bases). The length of the CDR3 is 15 residues. Trimming cost V 1 base and J 2 bases, with 12 bases left between them. Germline V gene sequence: CDR1 SGHAT, CDR2 FQNNGV.

The chain carries TRBV5-1 and TRBJ2-1; the D is unclear. The CDR3 covers 13 residues. The germline V gene has CDR1 SGHRS and CDR2 YFSETQ. V shed 5 bases and J shed 0 bases, with 6 bases lying between them. CDR3 DNA: TGCGCCAGCAGGCTGGGCTCCTACAATGAGCAGTTCTTC. It encodes CASRLGSYNEQFF.

The chain couples TRBV27 to TRBJ2-1; tentatively, D is TRBD1 (6 bases). The CDR3 has 15 amino acids. Germline assignment: CDR1 MNHEY and CDR2 SMNVEV (reference sequence). Trimming took 3 bases from V and 2 from J, leaving 11 bases between them. The DNA for the CDR3 is TGTGCCAGCAGTTTGACAGGATGGACCTACAATGAGCAGTTCTTC. Encoded protein: CASSLTGWTYNEQFF.

The chain couples TRBV30 to TRBJ1-4, with a possible D match to TRBD1 (6 bases). The germline V gene has CDR1 GTSNPN and CDR2 SVGIG (reference sequence). The CDR3 is 13 residues long. Between the trimmed V and J ends, which lost 8 bases and 6 bases, there was a span of 16 bases. The CDR3 bases are TGTGCCGTGGAGTCCTACAGGGATGAAAAACTGTTTTTT. Its protein product is CAVESYRDEKLFF.